A single sample gave rise to the 31 T cell receptor beta chains below, sequenced in a study of control samples from healthy donors and cancer patients. Generated by immunoSEQ multiplex PCR, the TCRdb table keeps only in-frame clones and is missing some. This table has 61,000 or so clones, 90% appearing once. The sequenced sample consisted of PBMCs. The receptors come from a man aged 60-69 years with colorectal cancer.

DNA for the CDR3: TGTGCCAGCAGCTCGGGACTAGCGGGGAGCACAGATACGCAGTATTTT. Encoded protein: CASSSGLAGSTDTQYF. The rearrangement joins TRBV5-4 to TRBJ2-3; 13 bases fit TRBD2. This CDR3 has 16 residues. Losses at the gene ends were 3 bases for V and 0 bases for J; bases not matched to a gene: 1. Germline V lookup: CDR1 SGHNT, CDR2 YYREEE (reference sequence).

Judged by abundance, this clone is medium-sized. Here the CDR3 reads CASSHGTELSYEQYF. The CDR3 DNA follows: TGTGCCAGCAGCCACGGGACAGAACTCTCCTACGAGCAGTACTTC. This chain connects TRBV14 to TRBJ2-7; 7 bases fit TRBD1. Trimming cost V 3 bases and J 0 bases; bases outside gene matches: 5. The CDR3 is made up of 15 amino acids. Germline CDR1 reads SGHDN; CDR2 reads FVKESK.

The V call is TRBV5-1, the J call TRBJ2-3, with D perhaps given as TRBD1 or TRBD2 (6 bases each). The CDR3 totals 17 residues. V lost 0 bases and J lost 1, with 15 bases in between. CDR1 SGHRS and CDR2 YFSETQ come from the germline V gene. CDR3 in amino acids: CASSLAPRGDGTDTQYF. CDR3 sequence (DNA): TGCGCCAGCAGCTTGGCCCCAAGGGGGGACGGCACAGATACGCAGTATTTT.

V usage is TRBV7-3 and J usage is TRBJ2-1; 14 bases are shared with TRBD2. The length of the CDR3 is 16 residues. Germline V lookup: CDR1 SGHTA, CDR2 FQGTGA. The trim removed 4 bases at V and 9 bases at J, leaving 8 bases unmatched. The CDR3 sequence is CASSSRGLAGAGEQFF. The CDR3 nucleotides are TGTGCCAGCAGCTCACGGGGACTAGCGGGGGCGGGTGAGCAGTTCTTC. Together with reference TRBV7-3 and TRBJ2-1, the CDR3 gives the full variable domain: GAGVSQTPSNKVTEKGKYVELRCDPISGHTALYWYRQSLGQGPEFLIYFQGTGAADDSGLPNDRFFAVRPEGSVSTLKIQRTERGDSAVYLCASSSRGLAGAGEQFFGPGTRLTVL.

The gene calls are TRBV3-1 (or the pseudogene TRBV3-2) and TRBJ1-1, with D perhaps TRBD1 (5 bases). V lost 3 bases, J lost 3 bases, and 17 bases lay in between. CDR3 length: 16 residues. CDR1 LGHDT and CDR2 YNNKEL come from the germline V gene (reference sequence). CDR3: CASSHPDGTGDTEAFF. The CDR3 DNA sequence: TGTGCCAGCAGCCATCCGGACGGGACTGGGGACACTGAAGCTTTCTTT.

The chain carries TRBV27 and TRBJ2-1; no reliable D call. V lost 4 bases to trimming and J lost 1 base, with 11 bases between them. The CDR3 length is 15 residues. Germline CDR1 reads MNHEY; CDR2 reads SMNVEV (reference sequence). The CDR3 is CASSSIRSSYNEQFF. In nucleotides, the CDR3 is TGTGCCAGCAGTTCGATAAGGAGTTCCTACAATGAGCAGTTCTTC.

The chain joins TRBV29-1 to TRBJ2-7; TRBD2 matches 7 bases. J gave up 4 bases and V 4 bases, and 4 bases lay outside the gene matches. The CDR3 has 12 residues. The V gene's germline CDR1 is SQVTM and CDR2 ANQGSEA. The CDR3, as DNA: TGCAGCGTTGCCTATAGCGGGTACGAGCAGTACTTC. It codes for CSVAYSGYEQYF.

The rearrangement uses TRBV9 and TRBJ1-3; D gene uncertain. Per germline, CDR1 SGDLS and CDR2 YYNGEE. With 0 bases removed from V and 3 bases from J, the gap between germline ends came to 10 bases. The CDR3 is made up of 15 amino acids. Here the CDR3 reads CASSVELGIGNTIYF. The CDR3 DNA follows: TGTGCCAGCAGCGTAGAGTTAGGGATTGGAAACACCATATATTTT.

This clone was found once. The CDR3 reads CASSDWGQGNQPQHF. The CDR3 DNA sequence: TGTGCCAGTAGTGACTGGGGACAGGGCAATCAGCCCCAGCATTTT. The chain joins TRBV19 to TRBJ1-5; 8 bases match TRBD1. The germline CDR1 and CDR2 sequences are LNHDA and SQIVND (reference sequence). J gave up 2 bases and V 5 bases, and 5 bases lay outside the gene matches. The CDR3 extends over 15 amino acids.

This clone appeared a single time. This rearrangement joins TRBV12-3 or TRBV12-4 to TRBJ1-2; D unclear. This CDR3 has 13 amino acids. Trimming pared 7 bases from V and 4 bases from J, leaving 13 bases between. The CDR3 region has the DNA TGTGCCAGCACCGCCACAACCGCCTATGGCTACACCTTC. Translating it yields CASTATTAYGYTF.

The V and J genes are TRBV23-1 and TRBJ2-7; D is perhaps TRBD1 (5 bases). TRBV23-1 carries the ORF label, with uncertain function. The CDR3 sequence is 14 residues long. The V end was cut by 8 bases, the J end by 3 bases, with 17 bases between. CDR3 nucleotides: TGCGCCAGCCACATAGGGTTAGGGGTCTACGAGCAGTACTTC. Encoded protein: CASHIGLGVYEQYF.

The CDR3 region is CASSLSLTGGNSPLHF. CDR3 DNA: TGTGCCAGCAGCTTATCCCTCACAGGGGGCAATTCACCCCTCCACTTT. The chain carries TRBV7-2 and TRBJ1-6; TRBD1 matches at 9 bases. CDR1 is SGHTA and CDR2 is FQGNSA in the germline V gene. Germline trimming cut 2 bases from V and 7 bases from J; bases unmatched to any gene: 6. This CDR3 has 16 residues.

The gene calls are TRBV19 and TRBJ2-3; D possibly uses TRBD1 or TRBD2 (6 bases each). This CDR3 comprises 13 residues. From germline, CDR1 is LNHDA and CDR2 SQIVND (reference sequence). V was clipped by 6 bases and J by 4 bases, with 11 bases between them. CDR3 loop: CASRGGLADTQYF. The CDR3 DNA is TGTGCCAGTAGGGGGGGCCTGGCAGATACGCAGTATTTT.

This sequence joins TRBV3-1 (or the pseudogene TRBV3-2) and TRBJ2-5, with no clear D. The ends were cut back, 8 bases at V and 7 bases at J, with 11 bases in the middle. CDR3 length equals 11 residues. In germline, CDR1 is LGHDT, CDR2 YNNKEL (reference sequence). The CDR3 here is CASFLGGTQYF. CDR3 sequence (DNA): TGTGCCAGCTTCCTCGGCGGGACCCAGTACTTC.

The J gene is TRBJ1-3, the V gene TRBV7-9; D call uncertain. Germline values: CDR1 SEHNR, CDR2 FQNEAQ (reference sequence). With 5 bases removed from V and 1 base from J, the gap between germline ends came to 12 bases. The CDR3 sequence is 15 residues long. CDR3 sequence (DNA): TGTGCCAGCAGCCCGCCTCGGGTTTCTGGAAACACCATATATTTT. Translation: CASSPPRVSGNTIYF.

The V and J genes are TRBV24-1 and TRBJ2-1, with 7 nucleotides matching TRBD1. Germline V gene sequence: CDR1 KGHDR, CDR2 SFDVKD. The CDR3 sequence is 16 residues long. The V and J ends lost 5 bases and 8 bases, in that order; junction bases with no gene match: 14. The CDR3 DNA is TGTGCCACCAGTGGGGCCGGGACAGTCCAGGATCATGAGCAGTTCTTC. Protein sequence: CATSGAGTVQDHEQFF.

The DNA for the CDR3 is TGTGCCAGCTCGCGACAGGGAGTGTCCTACGAGCAGTACTTC. It is translated as CASSRQGVSYEQYF. The chain has TRBV18 and TRBJ2-7; 7 bases map to TRBD1. Germline V gene lookup returns CDR1 KGHSH and CDR2 LQKENI. The CDR3 is 14 amino acids. V shed 6 bases, J shed 1 base, and the junction held 6 bases outside the gene matches.

The V call is TRBV19, the J call TRBJ1-3; D is undetermined. V lost 5 bases, J lost 0 bases, and 11 bases lay in between. Germline-derived CDR1 and CDR2 are LNHDA and SQIVND (reference sequence). The CDR3 is 15 residues long. The CDR3 bases are TGTGCCAGTAGTCCGCTCGGTCCCTCTGGAAACACCATATATTTT. Translation: CASSPLGPSGNTIYF.

The V and J genes are TRBV4-1 and TRBJ2-1, with 7 bases aligning to TRBD1. The germline CDR1 and CDR2 sequences are MGHRA and YSYEKL. Losses at the gene ends were 2 bases for V and 4 bases for J; bases not matched to a gene: 2. CDR3 size: 14 residues. The CDR3 loop is CASSQKDRYNEQFF. The CDR3 DNA follows: TGCGCCAGCAGCCAAAAGGACAGGTACAATGAGCAGTTCTTC.

J is TRBJ1-1 and V is TRBV5-1; D perhaps matches TRBD1 (5 bases). With 0 bases removed from V and 6 bases from J, the gap between germline ends came to 6 bases. CDR3 size: 12 residues. Looked up from germline, CDR1 is SGHRS and CDR2 is YFSETQ. The CDR3 sequence is CASSLGGPEAFF. CDR3 bases: TGCGCCAGCAGCTTGGGGGGCCCTGAAGCTTTCTTT.

This clone was detected only once. The CDR3 bases are TGCAGCGTTGGGGACTCATACAGGGAGTCGAATGAGCAGTTCTTC. Its translation: CSVGDSYRESNEQFF. The chain joins TRBV29-1 to TRBJ2-1, with D tentatively TRBD1 or TRBD2 (6 bases each). Trimming took off 4 bases at V and 7 bases at J, with 20 bases between the two ends. CDR1 is SQVTM and CDR2 is ANQGSEA in the germline V gene. The CDR3 loop spans 15 amino acids.

V gene TRBV28 combines with J gene TRBJ2-7; the D is unclear. This CDR3 is built from 12 residues. Germline assignment: CDR1 MDHEN and CDR2 SYDVKM. Trimming removed 11 bases at V and 2 bases at J, with 13 bases between. The CDR3 region has the DNA TGTGCCCGTCTAACCCCCCCCTACGAGCAGTACTTC. Encoded protein: CARLTPPYEQYF.

The rearrangement uses TRBV19 and TRBJ2-2; 7 positions agree with TRBD1. This CDR3 is 12 amino acids long. V dropped 10 bases and J dropped 6; count of bases not matched to a gene: 5. The germline CDR1 and CDR2 sequences are LNHDA and SQIVND (reference sequence). The chain's CDR3 is CATVTGAGELFF. CDR3 bases: TGTGCCACCGTCACAGGGGCCGGGGAGCTGTTTTTT.

The count of this clone is one. The chain joins TRBV28 to TRBJ1-4; no definite D call. V lost 11 bases and J lost 4, with 11 bases in between. The CDR3 contains 12 residues. Per the germline V gene, CDR1 is MDHEN and CDR2 is SYDVKM. The CDR3 is CAANDGNEKLFF. The CDR3 DNA follows: TGTGCCGCGAACGACGGTAATGAAAAACTGTTTTTT.

J is TRBJ1-4 and V is TRBV19; TRBD1 might be the D (6 bases). This CDR3 comprises 15 residues. V lost 4 bases and J 7 bases, leaving 16 bases between the germline ends. Germline V CDR1 and CDR2: LNHDA, SQIVND (reference sequence). This chain's CDR3 is CASSTHGGGREKLFF. Written as DNA, the CDR3 is TGTGCCAGTAGTACCCACGGAGGGGGACGTGAAAAACTGTTTTTT. Variable domain in full (rest from reference TRBV19 and TRBJ1-4): DGGITQSPKYLFRKEGQNVTLSCEQNLNHDAMYWYRQDPGQGLRLIYYSQIVNDFQKGDIAEGYSVSREKKESFPLTVTSAQKNPTAFYLCASSTHGGGREKLFFGSGTQLSVL.

The chain has TRBV2 and TRBJ2-7, with 11 bases aligning to TRBD1. V shed 7 bases, J shed 5 bases, and the junction held 13 bases outside the gene matches. This CDR3 spans 16 amino acids. Germline assignment: CDR1 SNHLY and CDR2 FYNNEI. DNA of the CDR3: TGTGCCAGCACCGATGGGCCGGGACAGGGGGTCCACGAGCAGTACTTC. Translating it yields CASTDGPGQGVHEQYF.

This sequence joins TRBV7-9 and TRBJ2-6; 13 positions match TRBD2. Germline loops: CDR1 SEHNR, CDR2 FQNEAQ (reference sequence). The CDR3 runs to 19 residues. The V gene end was trimmed by 5 bases and the J gene end by 0 bases; junction bases not matched to a gene: 7. The CDR3: CASSALTSGGSSGANVLTF. CDR3 DNA: TGTGCCAGCAGCGCACTGACTAGCGGGGGGAGCTCTGGGGCCAACGTCCTGACTTTC.

The chain couples TRBV6-6 to TRBJ2-7; D is perhaps TRBD1 (6 bases). This CDR3 comprises 14 residues. Trimming stripped 3 bases from V and 5 bases from J, with 14 bases between. CDR1 is MNHNY, CDR2 SVGAGI, per germline (reference sequence). The CDR3: CASSYGGRSHEQYF. Written as DNA, the CDR3 is TGTGCCAGCAGTTATGGGGGCAGGTCCCACGAGCAGTACTTC.

This clone has only one observation. The genes are TRBV9 and TRBJ2-6; a weak D match, TRBD1 (6 bases). The CDR3 spans 16 residues. Germline CDR1 SGDLS, CDR2 YYNGEE. V was cut by 3 bases and J by 2 bases, with 12 bases left in between. The CDR3 loop is CASSARPGAGANVLTF. The CDR3 DNA sequence: TGTGCCAGCAGCGCCCGACCAGGGGCTGGGGCCAACGTCCTGACTTTC.

This clone was recorded once. J is TRBJ2-7 and V is TRBV9, with 12 bases that match TRBD1. Germline loops: CDR1 SGDLS, CDR2 YYNGEE. V lost 4 bases, J lost 5 bases, and 4 bases stayed unmatched. CDR3 length equals 14 residues. CDR3 sequence (DNA): TGTGCCAGCAGCTACCGGGACAGGGGGCACGAGCAGTACTTC. The encoded protein is CASSYRDRGHEQYF.

In its sample, this clone was seen once. J is TRBJ2-7 and V is TRBV30; D possibly matches TRBD1 or TRBD2 (5 bases each). The germline V gene encodes CDR1 GTSNPN and CDR2 SVGIG (reference sequence). The CDR3 has 14 residues. With 2 bases removed from V and 3 bases from J, the gap between germline ends came to 14 bases. The CDR3: CAWSPGRLLYEQYF. The CDR3 DNA reads as TGTGCCTGGAGTCCAGGGAGACTTCTCTACGAGCAGTACTTC.